The sequence of this TCR beta chain was determined in a study of T cell changes during pregnancy in multiple sclerosis (dated by TCRdb to the late 2010s). About the full investigation: Changes in the T cell repertoire over the course of pregnancy were examined in this study in women with multiple sclerosis.

Comments on this clone: Its antigen specificity is not known. No base-level quality is on record; no much larger clone is a single base apart.

Reading from cysteine to phenylalanine, the CDR3 counts 15 amino acids. Just CDR3 DNA is preserved here, 45 bases in frame from base 1. The V and J ends are trimmed by 4 bases and 2 bases, leaving 9 bases between them. The germline V gene (reference sequence) supplies CDR1 LNHDA and CDR2 SQIVND. Preparation of the library involved the immunoSEQ multiplex PCR assay. In TCRdb, the immuneACCESS table is reduced to in-frame sequences with V and J assigned. These tables do not hold every clone; where another copy was compared, an unresolved V gene accounts for under half, and the others remain unexplained. The sample contains 35,000 or so clones, around 90% of them found a single time. The ten largest clonotypes hold 0.9% to 1.5% of the sample.

The sequence is built from TRBV19 and TRBJ2-6; 5 matching bases give a weak D call of TRBD1. The TCR comes from a female donor with multiple sclerosis, enrolled in a pregnancy study. The sample in question was CD4+ T cells from peripheral blood mononuclear cells, obtained before pregnancy. CDR3 reads: CASSKTGAGANVLTF. DNA sequence: TGTGCCAGTAGTAAAACAGGAGCTGGGGCCAACGTCCTGACTTTC. The CDR3 plus the reference TRBV19 and TRBJ2-6 genes for the other parts give the full variable domain: DGGITQSPKYLFRKEGQNVTLSCEQNLNHDAMYWYRQDPGQGLRLIYYSQIVNDFQKGDIAEGYSVSREKKESFPLTVTSAQKNPTAFYLCASSKTGAGANVLTFGAGSRLTVL.